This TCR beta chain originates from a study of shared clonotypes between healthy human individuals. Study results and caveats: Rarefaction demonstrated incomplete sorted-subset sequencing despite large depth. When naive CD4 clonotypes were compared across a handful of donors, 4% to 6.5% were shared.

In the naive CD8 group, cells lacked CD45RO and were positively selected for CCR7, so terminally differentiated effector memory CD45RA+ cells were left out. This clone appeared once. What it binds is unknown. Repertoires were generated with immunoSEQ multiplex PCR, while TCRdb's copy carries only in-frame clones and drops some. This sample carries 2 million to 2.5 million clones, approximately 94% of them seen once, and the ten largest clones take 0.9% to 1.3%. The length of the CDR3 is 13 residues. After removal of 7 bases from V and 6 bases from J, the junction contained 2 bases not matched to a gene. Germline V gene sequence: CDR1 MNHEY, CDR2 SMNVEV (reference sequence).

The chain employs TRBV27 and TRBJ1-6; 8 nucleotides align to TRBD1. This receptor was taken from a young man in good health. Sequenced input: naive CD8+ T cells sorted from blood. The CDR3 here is CASTRGPNSPLHF. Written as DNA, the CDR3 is TGTGCCAGCACCAGGGGGCCTAATTCACCCCTCCACTTT.